The 9 T cell receptor beta chains below were found in one sample sequenced in a study of blood T cell repertoires in COVID-19. Method: immunoSEQ multiplex PCR; TCRdb's copy keeps in-frame clones and lacks some. The repertoire has 98,000 or so clones, roughly nine tenths of them found once; the top ten carry roughly 4.6%. The sample was peripheral blood. All receptors derive from a human donor in a cohort sampled during active COVID-19.

The chain couples TRBV11-3 to TRBJ1-2, with 8 nucleotides matching TRBD1. V lost 2 bases, J lost 6 bases, and 5 bases stayed unmatched. The germline gives CDR1 SGHNT, CDR2 YENEEA. The CDR3 extends over 14 amino acids. CDR3 sequence reads: CASSLNQGAHGYTF. CDR3 sequence (DNA): TGTGCCAGCAGCTTAAATCAGGGGGCGCATGGCTACACCTTC.

This clone showed up just once. V gene TRBV18 combines with J gene TRBJ1-5, with TRBD1 identical over 7 bases. This CDR3 is 15 amino acids long. Per germline, CDR1 KGHSH and CDR2 LQKENI. J gave up 6 bases and V 0 bases, and 5 bases lay outside the gene matches. The CDR3 spells CASSPPMTGSQPQHF. The CDR3 DNA sequence: TGTGCCAGCTCACCACCGATGACAGGGAGTCAGCCCCAGCATTTT.

The genes are TRBV6-6 and TRBJ2-7; TRBD1 matches at 9 bases. Germline V gene lookup returns CDR1 MNHNY and CDR2 SVGAGI (reference sequence). V was pared by 4 bases and J by 2 bases, with 6 bases of the junction left unmatched. The CDR3 contains 15 residues. The chain's CDR3 is CASSSPDRGTYEQYF. CDR3 coding DNA: TGTGCCAGCAGTTCACCGGACAGGGGCACCTACGAGCAGTACTTC.

This clone occurred a few times. The chain couples TRBV13 to TRBJ1-6, with TRBD1 identical over 11 bases. Trimming took 6 bases from V and 7 from J; bases not matched to a gene: 11. The CDR3 totals 17 residues. Germline-derived CDR1 and CDR2 are PRHDT and FYEKMQ (reference sequence). The CDR3, as DNA: TGTGCCAGCAGTCTTTATCCCGGGACAGGGGGGAATTCACCCCTCCACTTT. Its protein product is CASSLYPGTGGNSPLHF.

This chain connects TRBV4-2 to TRBJ2-5; 8 bases map to TRBD2. J was trimmed by 5 bases and V by 1 base; bases with no gene match: 9. The CDR3 runs 16 residues. From germline, CDR1 is LGHNA and CDR2 YNFKEQ. CDR3: CASSQGSGGGGETQYF. The DNA of the CDR3 is TGTGCCAGCAGCCAAGGTTCGGGGGGGGGCGGTGAGACCCAGTACTTC.

J is TRBJ1-1 and V is TRBV12-3 or TRBV12-4; D ambiguous. Between the trimmed V and J ends, which lost 3 bases and 6 bases, there was a span of 8 bases. The CDR3 loop spans 12 amino acids. As DNA, the CDR3 is TGTGCCAGCAGTTTGGTCCGGGCTGAAGCTTTCTTT. Amino acid sequence: CASSLVRAEAFF.

The chain couples TRBV28 to TRBJ2-5, with a tentative D call TRBD2 (6 bases). Germline V gives CDR1 MDHEN, CDR2 SYDVKM. V was pared by 6 bases and J by 4 bases, with 12 bases between. The CDR3 is 13 residues long. The CDR3 protein is CASRGLATETQYF. The CDR3, as DNA: TGTGCCAGCAGGGGCCTAGCGACAGAGACCCAGTACTTC.

The chain links TRBV24-1 to TRBJ2-7; 9 bases align to TRBD1. The CDR3 extends over 13 amino acids. Trimming cost V 6 bases and J 6 bases; bases outside gene matches: 5. Germline CDR1 and CDR2: KGHDR and SFDVKD. CDR3 sequence reads: CATSQGQGFEQYF. The DNA for the CDR3 is TGTGCCACCAGTCAGGGACAGGGTTTCGAGCAGTACTTC.

V usage is TRBV5-8 and J usage is TRBJ1-3; 8 positions match TRBD1. The length of the CDR3 is 15 residues. The germline V gene encodes CDR1 SGHTS and CDR2 YDEGEE. V trimming: 1 base; J trimming: 4 bases; junction bases outside the gene matches: 4. In DNA form, the CDR3 reads TGTGCCAGCAGCTTGTGGGACAGGCAAGGAAACACCATATATTTT. This translates into CASSLWDRQGNTIYF.